Given below is one T cell receptor (beta chain) in context. This entry comes from a study of blood T cell repertoires in COVID-19. At the level of the study: The origin of the acute and convalescent COVID-19 samples was the United States, Italy and Spain. T cells, B-cell-depleted T cells, or PBMCs provided the cDNA or gDNA that served as material.

The CDR3 extends over 13 amino acids. Germline values: CDR1 SGHTA, CDR2 FQGNSA. The V end lost 4 bases, the J end lost 3 bases, and 7 bases lay between the germline ends. Original handling: Estimation of nucleated cell counts was performed using reference gene primer amplification. TCRdb's copy holds only in-frame clones and misses some; the assay was immunoSEQ multiplex PCR. The DNA gave D and trimming, while V, J and clone size come from that table. The sample yields 120,000 to 150,000 clones, 80% seen once. The chain uses TRBV7-2 and TRBJ1-5, with D uncertain. Sequenced material: peripheral blood. The receptor was derived from a woman in her 50s with acute or convalescent COVID-19. The CDR3 region has the DNA TGTGCCAGCAGCTCAGCTTACAATCAGCCCCAGCATTTT. Translated, it gives CASSSAYNQPQHF.